A single sample is the source of the 2 T cell receptor beta chains below, sequenced in a study of OX40 agonist ivuxolimab in advanced cancers. Libraries were prepared by immunoSEQ multiplex PCR; TCRdb keeps only in-frame clonotypes and omits some of them. The sample has roughly 49,000 clones, about 90% seen once. Sequencing used CD4+ or CD8+ T cells sorted from blood, obtained in a trial of the OX40 agonist ivuxolimab. Receptor source: an adult with an advanced solid tumor such as melanoma, head and neck, liver or kidney cancer.

The chain carries TRBV7-9 and TRBJ2-5, with 7 bases fitting TRBD2. J gave up 4 bases and V 2 bases, and 4 bases lay outside the gene matches. In germline, CDR1 is SEHNR, CDR2 FQNEAQ (reference sequence). The CDR3 loop spans 14 amino acids. DNA of the CDR3: TGTGCCAGCAGCTTAAGAGGGAGGGGAGAGACCCAGTACTTC. Its protein is CASSLRGRGETQYF.

This clone was recorded only once. V is TRBV18 and J is TRBJ1-4, with 9 bases fitting TRBD1. This CDR3 contains 14 residues. Germline values: CDR1 KGHSH, CDR2 LQKENI. Germline trimming cut 6 bases from V and 5 bases from J; bases unmatched to any gene: 4. CDR3 residues: CASSRGTGNEKLFF. The DNA for the CDR3 is TGTGCCAGCTCCCGAGGGACAGGGAATGAAAAACTGTTTTTT.